This T cell receptor (beta chain) appears in the sequencing data of a study of shared clonotypes between healthy human individuals. Caucasian adults residing in Nashville, Tennessee made up all the donors. For unsorted samples, genomic DNA was extracted from 80 million to 100 million PBMCs. J was trimmed by 5 bases and V by 7 bases; bases with no gene match: 8. Germline V gene lookup returns CDR1 MNHNS and CDR2 SASEGT. This CDR3 has 14 residues. The authors ran unsorted PBMC replicate PCRs on about 320 ng DNA, about 30,000 T cell genomes. This table comes from immunoSEQ multiplex PCR, and its TCRdb copy is limited to in-frame clones, with some not included. The sample has some 530,000 clones; approximately 84% are singletons. Whole-study results and caveats: There were few donors, and this limited the genetic and exposure-history diversity represented.

On this clone itself: The target antigen is unknown.

The sequence was collected from a middle-aged woman in good health. Some clones in this sample may be carry-over from other donors' samples. The specimen sequenced was PBMCs. The chain links TRBV6-1 to TRBJ2-5; 9 bases align to TRBD1. The CDR3 region has the DNA TGTGCCAGCATTTCCGGGACAGGGACCGAGACCCAGTACTTC. It specifies CASISGTGTETQYF.